This T cell receptor (beta chain) was profiled in a study of T cells after yellow fever vaccination (dated by TCRdb to between 2018 and 2020). A note on the overall study: The SMART-Seq v4 Ultra Low Input RNA kit was used to prepare libraries from fractions with low cell numbers. Two healthy male donors, one aged 18 to 30 and one aged 30 to 40 years, were included in the cohort. To follow T-cell clones before and after primary and booster YFV17D yellow fever vaccination, bulk TCR alpha and beta repertoires were sequenced over time. Bulk PBMC replicates and cell subsets were isolated from blood drawn at multiple timepoints before and after both primary and secondary immunization.

The CDR3 measures 15 amino acids from cysteine to phenylalanine. Only CDR3 DNA remains: 45 bases, in frame from the first base. V was cut back by 2 bases and J by 4 bases, leaving a gap of 10 bases between them. From the germline V gene, CDR1 is SGDLS and CDR2 is YYNGEE. Points the paper makes about the study in general: The secondary T-cell response was weaker than the primary response but faster, peaking on day 5 instead of day 15. Most clones expanded after primary vaccination were re-detected after the booster (around 96% of CD4 and 88% of CD8), suggesting broad memory maintenance. A small share of clonotypes occurred in both CD4 and CD8 compartments, likely arising from convergent recombination. Because abundant contaminating clonotypes from the bulk population could be contained in FACS-sorted repertoires, computational filtering was required. The study included only two donors, which limits how far the findings can be generalized.

Synthesis of TCR cDNA relied on 5'RACE template switching, a step that introduced a universal primer site along with unique molecular identifiers. Priming of cDNA synthesis was performed from both the TCR alpha and TCR beta constant segments. Library amplification involved two PCR steps, and the second step added sample barcodes and sequencing adapters. Sequencing of libraries was done on Illumina HiSeq 2500 (2x100 bp) or NovaSeq (2x150 bp). As for how the authors treated the data: MIGEC was used to demultiplex reads and collapse the reads into UMI consensus sequences, and MiXCR was used for V(D)J alignment. Clonotypes responding to the vaccine were identified with edgeR on replicate PBMC samples, with the criteria of FDR below 0.01 and a log2 fold change above 5 up to day 15. Each bulk clonotype received a CD4 or CD8 identity based on whether the sequenced CD4 or CD8 repertoire contained that clonotype at higher abundance. The public reads were quality trimmed at Q25 with fastp and then assembled into clones with MiXCR by TCRdb, keeping productive beta chains. CDR3 protein sequences are deduplicated, and each keeps its most common genes and DNA. TCRdb assigned the V and J calls; the authors' analysis was not used. This sample comprises more than 450,000 distinct CDR3 sequences, 21% of them detected only once. The ten largest clones represent roughly a sixth of the sample.

Of note for this clonotype: Its binding antigen is unknown. No qualities accompany the bases; no much larger clone lies one base away.

The treatment or condition tag for this specimen amounts to: live attenuated yellow fever vaccine strain. Two biological replicates of bulk PBMCs were collected at each blood-draw timepoint. PBMCs were isolated from peripheral blood using a standard Ficoll-Paque protocol. RNA was extracted with TriZol from bulk PBMCs, CD4 and CD8 fractions, and dextramer-positive and dextramer-negative fractions. The chain was built from TRBV9 and TRBJ2-6; a tentative D match to TRBD1 spans 5 bases. This TCR derives from a man aged 18 to 29 who received the YFV17D yellow fever vaccine. Sequencing was performed on PBMCs, taken around 3 weeks after the first yellow fever vaccination. The CDR3 protein is CASSVQGNGANVLTF. In nucleotides, the sequence is TGTGCCAGCAGCGTTCAGGGAAACGGGGCCAACGTCCTGACTTTC.